The 3 T cell receptor beta chains presented below share a single source sample, sequenced in a study of CD8 T cells in ankylosing spondylitis. Which antigens these TCRs recognize remains unknown. General observations from the study: What appeared characteristic of ankylosing spondylitis blood was a TCR beta motif of fewer than ten highly homologous variants.

TCRdb re-derived calls from the 5' RACE reads in MiXCR, one entry per CDR3 protein. The profile covers about 800,000 distinct CDR3 sequences, with approximately 12% appearing a single time and approximately 0.46% taken by the ten largest. The sample taken for sequencing was blood, either unsorted or a sorted T cell fraction (not recorded which). The receptors derive from a male donor with ankylosing spondylitis.

This clonotype was observed many times. V gene TRBV19 combines with J gene TRBJ1-3; D remains unclear. Between the trimmed V and J ends, which lost 7 bases and 4 bases, there was a span of 11 bases. Germline-derived CDR1 and CDR2 are LNHDA and SQIVND (reference sequence). The CDR3 is made up of 13 amino acids. The CDR3 loop reads CASTETAGNTIYF. The DNA for the CDR3 is TGTGCCAGTACCGAAACGGCGGGAAACACCATATATTTT.

This clonotype was seen many times. The gene calls are TRBV12-3 or TRBV12-4 and TRBJ1-1, with D perhaps matching TRBD1 (6 bases). V lost 5 bases and J 3 bases, leaving 10 bases between the germline ends. There are 13 residues in the CDR3. CDR3 sequence reads: CASSIDRYTEAFF. For the CDR3, the DNA is TGTGCCAGCAGTATCGACAGGTACACTGAAGCTTTCTTT.

In its sample, this clonotype was seen many times. V is TRBV5-6 and J is TRBJ2-7; the D call may be TRBD1 or TRBD2 (5 bases each). V gave up 0 bases and J gave up 5 bases, with 9 bases separating them. The CDR3 is 13 residues long. CDR1 is SGHDT and CDR2 is YYEEEE in the germline V gene. CDR3 in amino acids: CASSLGRGDEQYF. The CDR3 DNA reads as TGTGCCAGCAGCTTGGGTCGGGGCGACGAGCAGTACTTC.